A selection of T cell receptor beta chains follows, all from one sample in a study of T cells in localized non-small cell lung cancer. TCRdb keeps only in-frame clones here, not all; method: immunoSEQ multiplex PCR. The profile shows about 3,000 clones, less than 30% of them singletons. The specimen comprised lung tumor tissue, sampled before any cancer treatment. These receptors all stem from a male donor older than 55 with stage I lung adenocarcinoma. The CDR3 runs from the conserved cysteine through the conserved F or W. Each record gives: J gene, V gene, CDR3 length, clone size, CDR3 protein. Size values are once, few and many counts, or a class for expanded clones, and some rows have none.

j_gene: TRBJ2-3
v_gene: TRBV11-3
len: 14
abundance: medium-sized
CDR3aa: CASSLSTIGDTQYF

j_gene: TRBJ2-7
v_gene: TRBV29-1
len: 12
abundance: few
CDR3aa: CSVARGPYEQYF

j_gene: TRBJ1-1
v_gene: TRBV28
len: 16
abundance: -
CDR3aa: CASSRPSNGGGTEAFF

j_gene: TRBJ1-1
v_gene: TRBV11-3
len: 14
abundance: -
CDR3aa: CASSLVQGATEAFF

j_gene: TRBJ2-3
v_gene: TRBV23-1
len: 20
abundance: -
CDR3aa: CASSQPTDWSGEGFTDTQYF

j_gene: TRBJ2-7
v_gene: TRBV23-1
len: 14
abundance: few
CDR3aa: CASSQGGWGYEQYF

j_gene: TRBJ2-3
v_gene: TRBV14
len: 16
abundance: once
CDR3aa: CASSRISGGTLDTQYF

j_gene: TRBJ2-7
v_gene: TRBV28
len: 15
abundance: -
CDR3aa: CASSNTGTGTYEQYF

j_gene: TRBJ1-4
v_gene: TRBV28
len: 15
abundance: -
CDR3aa: CASSLSRVIGEKLFF

j_gene: TRBJ1-2
v_gene: TRBV6-8
len: 12
abundance: few
CDR3aa: CASSYVGNGYTF

j_gene: TRBJ1-5
v_gene: TRBV7-5
len: 15
abundance: -
CDR3aa: CASSLTGQSNQPQHF

j_gene: TRBJ1-1
v_gene: TRBV9
len: 13
abundance: medium-sized
CDR3aa: CASSVGQDTEAFF

j_gene: TRBJ1-4
v_gene: TRBV15
len: 16
abundance: large
CDR3aa: CATSRDGAGVREKLFF

j_gene: TRBJ2-2
v_gene: TRBV10-2
len: 14
abundance: few
CDR3aa: CASSQSASAGELFF

j_gene: TRBJ1-3
v_gene: TRBV28
len: 15
abundance: -
CDR3aa: CASSLTGYSGNTIYF

j_gene: TRBJ2-1
v_gene: TRBV19
len: 17
abundance: -
CDR3aa: CASSPPGGVGNYNEQFF

j_gene: TRBJ2-3
v_gene: TRBV27
len: 13
abundance: few
CDR3aa: CASKGWVADTQYF

j_gene: TRBJ1-1
v_gene: TRBV9
len: 13
abundance: -
CDR3aa: CASSATSNTEAFF

j_gene: TRBJ2-3
v_gene: TRBV11-3
len: 15
abundance: -
CDR3aa: CASSFQGPSTDTQYF

j_gene: TRBJ1-2
v_gene: TRBV18
len: 13
abundance: -
CDR3aa: CASSSTGQGVYTF

j_gene: TRBJ1-6
v_gene: TRBV4-1
len: 16
abundance: -
CDR3aa: CASSQDLGGTNSPLHF

j_gene: TRBJ1-2
v_gene: TRBV29-1
len: 12
abundance: -
CDR3aa: CSGRGYDYGYTF

j_gene: TRBJ1-2
v_gene: TRBV9
len: 14
abundance: -
CDR3aa: CASSEGQGPYGYTF

j_gene: TRBJ1-1
v_gene: TRBV11-3
len: 16
abundance: -
CDR3aa: CASSPRGTRRDTEAFF

j_gene: TRBJ2-1
v_gene: TRBV28
len: 13
abundance: -
CDR3aa: CASIPSLRRGQFF

j_gene: TRBJ1-2
v_gene: TRBV5-1
len: 15
abundance: once
CDR3aa: CASSALIGGSSGYTF

j_gene: TRBJ2-1
v_gene: TRBV9
len: 13
abundance: -
CDR3aa: CASNYYLGNEQFF

j_gene: TRBJ2-6
v_gene: TRBV19
len: 16
abundance: -
CDR3aa: CASSRTGAGGANVLTF

j_gene: TRBJ2-1
v_gene: TRBV29-1
len: 13
abundance: -
CDR3aa: CSVAGDLNNEQFF

j_gene: TRBJ1-2
v_gene: TRBV19
len: 12
abundance: -
CDR3aa: CATSDTYYGYTF

j_gene: TRBJ2-3
v_gene: TRBV1
len: 16
abundance: -
CDR3aa: CASSAGTGTSTDTQYF

j_gene: TRBJ1-2
v_gene: TRBV18
len: 15
abundance: -
CDR3aa: CASSPPGQAGFGYTF

j_gene: TRBJ2-7
v_gene: TRBV11-3
len: 15
abundance: few
CDR3aa: CASSLEGQGIYEQYF

j_gene: TRBJ1-1
v_gene: TRBV6-8
len: 17
abundance: -
CDR3aa: CASSYGIGGAWNTEAFF

j_gene: TRBJ1-3
v_gene: TRBV6-7
len: 17
abundance: once
CDR3aa: CASTPRGQGLSGNTIYF

j_gene: TRBJ2-2
v_gene: TRBV29-1
len: 14
abundance: -
CDR3aa: CSVAEVSNTGELFF

j_gene: TRBJ2-1
v_gene: TRBV29-1
len: 17
abundance: large
CDR3aa: CSVEVPDSSPLDNEQFF

j_gene: TRBJ2-3
v_gene: TRBV19
len: 16
abundance: -
CDR3aa: CASSFGTAKGADTQYF

j_gene: TRBJ1-2
v_gene: TRBV11-3
len: 16
abundance: -
CDR3aa: CASSFGTGPTSYGYTF

j_gene: TRBJ2-3
v_gene: TRBV28
len: 12
abundance: -
CDR3aa: CASRSSTDTQYF

j_gene: TRBJ2-3
v_gene: TRBV5-1
len: 14
abundance: -
CDR3aa: CASSSSGSGDTQYF

j_gene: TRBJ2-1
v_gene: TRBV25-1
len: 14
abundance: once
CDR3aa: CASGGLAGYNEQFF

j_gene: TRBJ1-1
v_gene: TRBV30
len: 13
abundance: -
CDR3aa: CAWKRHPNTEAFF

j_gene: TRBJ1-2
v_gene: TRBV6-8
len: 17
abundance: -
CDR3aa: CASSYGGGRVWNYGYTF

j_gene: TRBJ2-1
v_gene: TRBV6-8
len: 14
abundance: few
CDR3aa: CASSYSAGNNEQFF

j_gene: TRBJ1-4
v_gene: TRBV10-3
len: 15
abundance: few
CDR3aa: CAISESDSTNEKLFF

j_gene: TRBJ1-3
v_gene: TRBV9
len: 14
abundance: -
CDR3aa: CASSVLGGTNTIYF

j_gene: TRBJ1-5
v_gene: TRBV29-1
len: 12
abundance: few
CDR3aa: CSVRTGNQPQHF

j_gene: TRBJ1-2
v_gene: TRBV5-1
len: 15
abundance: -
CDR3aa: CASSWTGTANYGYTF